The rows below give T cell receptor beta chains drawn from one sample of a study of blood T cells in healthy people across ages. TCRdb processed the 5' RACE reads anew with MiXCR; each CDR3 protein has one entry. The repertoire holds roughly 800,000 distinct CDR3 sequences, more than 45% seen once, with approximately 23% in the top ten. The specimen sequenced was blood. Every receptor here comes from a man in his thirties or forties in good health. Each CDR3 is given with its conserved first and last residue. The D gene is left open where the match is weak. A row's size may be missing; if present it is once, few, many or a size class.

j_call clone_size v_call cdr3_length d_call cdr3_nt cdr3_aa
TRBJ1-1 NA TRBV7-9 14 NA TGTGCCAGCAGCGCCGGGACACCTTCCACTGAAGCTTTCTTT CASSAGTPSTEAFF
TRBJ2-7 few TRBV27 14 NA TGTGCCAGCAGTTTGTCGACAGGTTCGGTCGAGCAGTACTTC CASSLSTGSVEQYF
TRBJ2-7 NA TRBV11-1 17 TRBD2 TGTGCCAGCAGTCCTACTAGCGGGCAAGTATTCTCCTACGAGCAGTACTTC CASSPTSGQVFSYEQYF
TRBJ1-6 NA TRBV20-1 14 NA TGCAGTGCTGGAAACGGCCAAAGAAGTTCACCCCTCCACTTT CSAGNGQRSSPLHF
TRBJ2-1 once TRBV3-1 18 TRBD2 TGTGCCAGCAGCCAAGTCTGGTTGAGGACTAGTGCCTACAATGAGCAGTTCTTC CASSQVWLRTSAYNEQFF
TRBJ2-3 NA TRBV29-1 12 NA TGCAGCGTTGAAGGGGGTCCGAATACGCAGTATTTT CSVEGGPNTQYF
TRBJ2-7 few TRBV27 16 NA TGTGCCAGCAGTTTAACGTTCGACAGAGAATCCTACGAGCAGTACTTC CASSLTFDRESYEQYF
TRBJ2-3 NA TRBV20-1 13 TRBD1 TGCAGTCCACGAACAGGGGGCGGAAATACGCAGTATTTT CSPRTGGGNTQYF
TRBJ2-4 NA TRBV7-2 13 TRBD2 TGTGCCAGCAGCTTAGCCGGGACTAGCGGGATTTACTTC CASSLAGTSGIYF
TRBJ2-2 NA TRBV7-8 15 NA TGTGCCAGCAGCTTAGCACAGGGAGCGGCCGGGGAGCTGTTTTTT CASSLAQGAAGELFF
TRBJ1-1 NA TRBV12-3/TRBV12-4 14 NA TGTGCCAGCAGTATCACAAACCAGAACACTGAAGCTTTCTTT CASSITNQNTEAFF
TRBJ2-5 NA TRBV7-2 15 TRBD1 TGTGCCAGCAGCCTCTATTCGACAGGGGTGGAGACCCAGTACTTC CASSLYSTGVETQYF